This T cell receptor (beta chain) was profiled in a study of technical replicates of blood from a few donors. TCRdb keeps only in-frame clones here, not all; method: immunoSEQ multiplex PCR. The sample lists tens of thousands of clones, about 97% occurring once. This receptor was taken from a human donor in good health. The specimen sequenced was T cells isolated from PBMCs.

As DNA, the CDR3 is TGCGCCAGCAGCTTGGGCAGTGGGAACACTGAAGCTTTCTTT. Translation: CASSLGSGNTEAFF. The chain links TRBV5-1 to TRBJ1-1; D gene unclear. V lost 0 bases and J 1 base, leaving 7 bases between the germline ends. The germline V gene encodes CDR1 SGHRS and CDR2 YFSETQ. The CDR3 spans 14 residues.